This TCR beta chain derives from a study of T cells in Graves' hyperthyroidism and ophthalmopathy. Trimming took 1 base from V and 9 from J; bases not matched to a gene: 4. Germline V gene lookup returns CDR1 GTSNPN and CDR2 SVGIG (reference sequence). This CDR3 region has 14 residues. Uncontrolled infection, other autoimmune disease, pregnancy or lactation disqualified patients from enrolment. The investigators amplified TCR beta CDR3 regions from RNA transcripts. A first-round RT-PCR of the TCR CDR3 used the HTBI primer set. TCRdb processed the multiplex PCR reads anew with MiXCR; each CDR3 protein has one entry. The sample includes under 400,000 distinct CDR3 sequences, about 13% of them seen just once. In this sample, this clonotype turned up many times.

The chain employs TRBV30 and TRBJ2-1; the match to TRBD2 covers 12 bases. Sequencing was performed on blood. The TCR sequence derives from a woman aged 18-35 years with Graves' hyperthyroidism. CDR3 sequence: CAWSGLAGASEQFF. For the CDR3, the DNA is TGTGCCTGGAGTGGACTAGCGGGAGCCAGTGAGCAGTTCTTC.